The following is a T cell receptor (beta chain) sequence with its context. This sample is drawn from a study of blood T cell repertoires in COVID-19. Study background: T cells, B-cell-depleted T cells, or PBMCs supplied cDNA or gDNA.

The method was immunoSEQ multiplex PCR; TCRdb's version includes in-frame clones alone and lacks a portion of them. The sample carries fewer than 400,000 clones, around 84% recorded once. J gave up 5 bases and V 2 bases, and 4 bases lay outside the gene matches. The CDR3 has 15 residues. Per the germline V gene, CDR1 is MNHEY and CDR2 is SMNVEV (reference sequence). The chain is built from TRBV27 and TRBJ1-5; 9 nucleotides match TRBD1. Sequencing input: peripheral blood. This TCR was sampled from a woman in her late teens or twenties with acute or convalescent COVID-19. The CDR3: CASSLDGTGYQPQHF. DNA for the CDR3: TGTGCCAGCAGTTTAGACGGGACAGGGTATCAGCCCCAGCATTTT.